This entry concerns a single TCR beta chain. The record originates from a study of CD8 T cells in Susac syndrome. The CDR3 is 15 amino acids. The germline V and J ends were trimmed by 2 bases and 2 bases, with 9 bases remaining between them. CDR1 SEHNR and CDR2 FQNEAQ come from the germline V gene (reference sequence). Random hexamers served to reverse transcribe roughly 0.45 to 1 ug RNA. TCRdb redid the calling of the immunoSEQ multiplex PCR reads with MiXCR, one entry per CDR3 protein. The data show around 170,000 distinct CDR3 sequences, with more than 90% seen just once and approximately 0.089% held by the top ten.

The TCR sequence derives from a human donor with Susac syndrome. The chain combines TRBV7-9 with TRBJ2-2, with D perhaps matching TRBD1 (6 bases). Sequencing was performed on CD4+ T cells from PBMCs. This CDR3 is CASSLQGTNTGELFF. The CDR3 DNA reads as TGTGCCAGCAGCTTACAAGGGACAAACACCGGGGAGCTGTTTTTT.